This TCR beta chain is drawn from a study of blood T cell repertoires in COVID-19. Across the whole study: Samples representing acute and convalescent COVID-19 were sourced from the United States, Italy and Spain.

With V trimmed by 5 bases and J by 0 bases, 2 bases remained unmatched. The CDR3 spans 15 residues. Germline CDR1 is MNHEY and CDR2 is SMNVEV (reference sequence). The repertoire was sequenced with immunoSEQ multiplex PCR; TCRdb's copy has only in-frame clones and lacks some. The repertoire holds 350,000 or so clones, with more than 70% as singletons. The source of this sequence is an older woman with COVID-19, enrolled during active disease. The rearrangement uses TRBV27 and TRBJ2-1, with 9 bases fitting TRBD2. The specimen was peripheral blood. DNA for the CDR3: TGTGCCAGCAGTCTGACTAGCGGCTCCTACAATGAGCAGTTCTTC. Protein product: CASSLTSGSYNEQFF.